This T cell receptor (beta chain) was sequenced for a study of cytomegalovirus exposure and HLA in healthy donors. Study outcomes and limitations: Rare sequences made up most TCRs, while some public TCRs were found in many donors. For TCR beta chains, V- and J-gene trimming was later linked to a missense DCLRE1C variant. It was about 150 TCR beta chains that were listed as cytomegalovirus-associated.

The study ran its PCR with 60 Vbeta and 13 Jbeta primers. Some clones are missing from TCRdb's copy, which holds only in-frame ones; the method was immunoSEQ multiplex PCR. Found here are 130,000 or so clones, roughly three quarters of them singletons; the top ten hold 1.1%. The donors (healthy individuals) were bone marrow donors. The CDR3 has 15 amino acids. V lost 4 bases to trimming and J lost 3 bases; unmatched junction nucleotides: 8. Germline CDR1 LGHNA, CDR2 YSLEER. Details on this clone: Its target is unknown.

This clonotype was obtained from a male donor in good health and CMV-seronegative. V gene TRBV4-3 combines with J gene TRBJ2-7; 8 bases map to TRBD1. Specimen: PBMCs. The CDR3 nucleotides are TGCGCCAGCAGCCTTATCGGACAGGGAGTCTACGAGCAGTACTTC. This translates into CASSLIGQGVYEQYF.